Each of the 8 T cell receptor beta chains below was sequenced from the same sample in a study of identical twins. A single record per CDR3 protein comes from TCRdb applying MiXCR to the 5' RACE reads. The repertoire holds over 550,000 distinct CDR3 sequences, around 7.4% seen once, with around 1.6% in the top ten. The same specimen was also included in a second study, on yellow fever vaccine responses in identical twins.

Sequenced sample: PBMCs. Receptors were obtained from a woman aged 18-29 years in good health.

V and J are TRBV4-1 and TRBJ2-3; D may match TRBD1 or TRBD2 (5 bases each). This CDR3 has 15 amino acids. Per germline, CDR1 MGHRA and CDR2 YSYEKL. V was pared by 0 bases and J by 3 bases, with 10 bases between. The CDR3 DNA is TGCGCCAGCAGCCAAGAGGGGGATAGTACAGATACGCAGTATTTT. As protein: CASSQEGDSTDTQYF.

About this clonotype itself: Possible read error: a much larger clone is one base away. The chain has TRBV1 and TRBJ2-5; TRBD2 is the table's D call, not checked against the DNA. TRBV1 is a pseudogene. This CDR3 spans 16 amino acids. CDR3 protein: CTSSQGLAEHQDTQYF. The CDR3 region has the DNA TGCACCAGCAGCCAAGGTCTAGCGGAGCACCAAGACACCCAGTACTTC.

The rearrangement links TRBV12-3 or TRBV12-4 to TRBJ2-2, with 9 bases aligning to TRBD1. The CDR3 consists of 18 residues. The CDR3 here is CTFSPRTGATINTGELFF. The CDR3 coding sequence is TGTACCTTCAGTCCTAGGACAGGGGCCACCATTAACACCGGGGAGCTGTTTTTT.

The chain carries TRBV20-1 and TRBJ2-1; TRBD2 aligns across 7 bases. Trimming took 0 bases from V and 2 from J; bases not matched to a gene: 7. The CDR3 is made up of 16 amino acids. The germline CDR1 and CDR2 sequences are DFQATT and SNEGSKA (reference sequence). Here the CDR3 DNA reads TGCAGTGCTAGAGAACCGCGGGCGGGGGCCTACAATGAGCAGTTCTTC. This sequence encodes CSAREPRAGAYNEQFF.

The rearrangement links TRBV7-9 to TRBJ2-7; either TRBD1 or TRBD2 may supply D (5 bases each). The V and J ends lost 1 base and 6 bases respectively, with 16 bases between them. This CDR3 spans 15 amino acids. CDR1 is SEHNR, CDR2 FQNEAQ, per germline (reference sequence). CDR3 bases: TGTGCCAGCAGCTTAGAGGCTAGCCCGGGGCTCGAGCAGTACTTC. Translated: CASSLEASPGLEQYF.

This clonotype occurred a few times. The CDR3 loop is CASSQGEQPSYEQYV. The CDR3, as DNA: TGTGCCAGCAGCCAAGGGGAACAGCCTTCCTACGAGCAGTACGTC. The V and J genes are TRBV3-1 and TRBJ2-7; no firm D call. The germline V and J ends were trimmed by 1 base and 1 base, with 11 bases remaining between them. From germline, CDR1 is LGHDT and CDR2 YNNKEL (reference sequence). The CDR3 sequence is 15 residues long.

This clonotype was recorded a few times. The CDR3 nucleotides read TGCAGTGCTAGAGATCGGCGGGAGACGCCATACAATGAGCAGTTCTTC. Translation: CSARDRRETPYNEQFF. This rearrangement joins TRBV20-1 to TRBJ2-1; 7 nucleotides agree with TRBD2. Trimming took 0 bases from V and 4 from J; bases not matched to a gene: 9. CDR1 DFQATT and CDR2 SNEGSKA come from the germline V gene (reference sequence). The CDR3 is made up of 16 amino acids.

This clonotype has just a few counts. This CDR3 reads CASTPGGYNSPLHF. The CDR3 bases are TGTGCCAGCACCCCAGGGGGATACAATTCACCCCTCCACTTT. The J gene is TRBJ1-6, the V gene TRBV27; 7 nucleotides agree with TRBD1. The CDR3 spans 14 residues. The germline V gene has CDR1 MNHEY and CDR2 SMNVEV (reference sequence). V trimming: 7 bases; J trimming: 7 bases; junction bases outside the gene matches: 7.